This T cell receptor beta chain was captured in a study of blood T cell repertoires in COVID-19. The wider study: The origin of the acute and convalescent COVID-19 samples was the United States, Italy and Spain.

The CDR3 totals 13 residues. The V gene's germline CDR1 is LNHDA and CDR2 SQIVND (reference sequence). With 5 bases removed from V and 6 bases from J, the gap between germline ends came to 11 bases. TCRdb's table, derived via immunoSEQ multiplex PCR, lists solely in-frame clones and lacks some. The table records 100,000 to 150,000 clones, 87% of them present only once. The receptor comes from a man between 50 and 59 years old with active COVID-19. The rearrangement joins TRBV19 to TRBJ1-5, with D possibly matching TRBD1 (5 bases). Sequenced sample: peripheral blood. For the CDR3, the DNA is TGTGCCAGTAGTGAGGCGGGGCCTCAGCCCCAGCATTTT. Its protein product is CASSEAGPQPQHF.